This T cell receptor beta chain was captured by sequencing in a study of brain T cells in children with intractable seizures. The time point is: blood from clinic visit 5 months post-surgery; TSC patient then seizure free. Pre-surgery treatment included at least one anti-epileptic drug. The method was immunoSEQ multiplex PCR; TCRdb's version includes in-frame clones alone and lacks a portion of them. The sample includes about 350,000 clones, approximately 93% of them seen just once. This sequence originates from a boy younger than two with tuberous sclerosis and intractable seizures. This material consisted of peripheral blood, taken 4 to 5 months after surgery.

The CDR3 sequence is CASSSTGGYGYTF. The CDR3 bases are TGTGCCAGCAGTTCCACAGGGGGCTATGGCTACACCTTC. The V gene is TRBV5-6, the J gene TRBJ1-2; TRBD1 agrees at 8 bases. V was clipped by 5 bases and J by 4 bases; unmatched bases: 4. The CDR3 is made up of 13 amino acids. CDR1 is SGHDT and CDR2 is YYEEEE in the germline V gene.